The 9 T cell receptor beta chains presented below share a single source sample, sequenced in a study of blood T cell repertoires in COVID-19. Assay used: immunoSEQ multiplex PCR; TCRdb lists only in-frame clones, some missing. The sample lists tens of thousands of clones, approximately 78% occurring once. Sequenced: PBMCs or T cells enriched from blood (not recorded which). These receptors were taken from a woman in her thirties or forties with acute COVID-19.

J is TRBJ1-1 and V is TRBV19, with D tentatively TRBD1 (6 bases). The germline CDR1 and CDR2 sequences are LNHDA and SQIVND (reference sequence). V was shortened by 4 bases and J by 4 bases, with 13 bases between the two germline ends. The CDR3 is made up of 14 amino acids. The CDR3 is CASSKQGVVTEAFF. CDR3 nucleotides: TGTGCCAGTAGTAAACAGGGTGTAGTCACTGAAGCTTTCTTT.

The chain recombines TRBV19 with TRBJ1-1, with D perhaps matching TRBD1 (5 bases). This CDR3 region has 13 residues. Germline V CDR1 and CDR2: LNHDA, SQIVND (reference sequence). Trimming stripped 7 bases from V and 5 bases from J, with 14 bases between. This CDR3 is CASIGVGGTEAFF. CDR3 in DNA: TGTGCCAGTATAGGGGTCGGGGGGACTGAAGCTTTCTTT.

The chain uses TRBV5-1 and TRBJ2-3; 7 positions agree with TRBD1. V dropped 0 bases and J dropped 2; count of bases not matched to a gene: 6. The CDR3 is 16 amino acids. The V gene's germline CDR1 is SGHRS and CDR2 YFSETQ. CDR3 DNA: TGCGCCAGCAGCTTGGAGGGGCAGGGGGACACAGATACGCAGTATTTT. It specifies CASSLEGQGDTDTQYF. The full variable domain, in which reference TRBV5-1 and TRBJ2-3 provide the parts outside the CDR3, is KAGVTQTPRYLIKTRGQQVTLSCSPISGHRSVSWYQQTPGQGLQFLFEYFSETQRNKGNFPGRFSGRQFSNSRSEMNVSTLELGDSALYLCASSLEGQGDTDTQYFGPGTRLTVL.

The chain is built from TRBV27 and TRBJ2-1, with 12 bases fitting TRBD2. Trimming at V came to 3 bases and at J to 8 bases, leaving 5 bases not matched to a gene. The CDR3 consists of 15 residues. CDR1 is MNHEY, CDR2 SMNVEV, per germline (reference sequence). The CDR3 region is CASSFPSGGVYEQFF. Written as DNA, the CDR3 is TGTGCCAGCAGTTTTCCTAGCGGGGGGGTCTATGAGCAGTTCTTC.

This clone has more than one count but fewer than ten. V is TRBV5-1 and J is TRBJ1-3, with 8 positions matching TRBD1. The germline V gene encodes CDR1 SGHRS and CDR2 YFSETQ. The ends lost 1 base at V and 1 base at J; junction bases unmatched: 13. The CDR3 has 19 amino acids. The CDR3 sequence: CASSLKSVADRGSGNTIYF. CDR3 sequence (DNA): TGCGCCAGCAGCTTGAAGAGTGTAGCCGACAGGGGTTCTGGAAACACCATATATTTT.

This clone was detected only a few times. The same CDR3 can be traced to other DNA sequences in this sample. The chain joins TRBV29-1 to TRBJ2-1, with TRBD2 matching over 12 bases. CDR1 and CDR2 (germline): SQVTM, ANQGSEA. J was trimmed by 3 bases and V by 4 bases; bases with no gene match: 4. The CDR3 extends over 15 amino acids. CDR3 sequence: CSVGLAGGSYNEQFF. CDR3 nucleotide sequence: TGCAGCGTTGGGCTAGCGGGGGGGAGCTACAATGAGCAGTTCTTC.

The chain recombines TRBV27 with TRBJ1-3, with a weak D call TRBD1 (5 bases). From germline, CDR1 is MNHEY and CDR2 SMNVEV (reference sequence). The CDR3 runs 15 residues. V was shortened by 5 bases and J by 4 bases, with 15 bases between the two germline ends. CDR3 sequence (DNA): TGTGCCAGCAGTCTAACCAGGGTACCCGGAAACACCATATATTTT. This sequence encodes CASSLTRVPGNTIYF.

This clone was seen more than once but under ten times. The chain is built from TRBV19 and TRBJ2-1, with a possible D match to TRBD1 (6 bases). Germline V gene sequence: CDR1 LNHDA, CDR2 SQIVND (reference sequence). V lost 2 bases and J lost 9, with 11 bases in between. CDR3 length: 13 amino acids. This chain's CDR3 is CASSIQGKGEQFF. Here the CDR3 DNA reads TGTGCCAGTAGTATACAGGGGAAGGGTGAGCAGTTCTTC.

This chain links TRBV7-8 with TRBJ2-6, with TRBD1 as a possible D gene (5 bases). The CDR3 consists of 16 residues. V was pared by 4 bases and J by 2 bases, with 12 bases between. Germline lookup yields CDR1 SGHVS and CDR2 FQNEAQ. In nucleotides, the CDR3 is TGTGCCAGCAGCTCAAAAAAGGGGACTGGGGCCAACGTCCTGACTTTC. This codes for CASSSKKGTGANVLTF.